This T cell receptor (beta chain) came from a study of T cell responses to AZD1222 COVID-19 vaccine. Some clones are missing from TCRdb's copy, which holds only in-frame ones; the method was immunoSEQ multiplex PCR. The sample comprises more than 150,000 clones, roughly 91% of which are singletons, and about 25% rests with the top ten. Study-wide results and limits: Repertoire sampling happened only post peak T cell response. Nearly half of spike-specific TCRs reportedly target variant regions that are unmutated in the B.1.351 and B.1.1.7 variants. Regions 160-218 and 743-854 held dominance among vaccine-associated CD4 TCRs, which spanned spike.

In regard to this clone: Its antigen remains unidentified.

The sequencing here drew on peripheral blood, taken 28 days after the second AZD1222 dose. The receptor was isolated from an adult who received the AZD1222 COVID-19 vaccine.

The CDR3 DNA sequence: TGTGCCAGCAGTTACTCGACGTTTGACAGGGCTATGAACACTGAAGCTTTCTTT. Amino acid sequence: CASSYSTFDRAMNTEAFF. The chain combines TRBV6-2 or TRBV6-3 with TRBJ1-1; 7 positions agree with TRBD1. Germline trimming cut 0 bases from V and 0 bases from J; bases unmatched to any gene: 10. The CDR3 extends over 18 amino acids. Germline V lookup: CDR1 MNHEY, CDR2 SVGEGT.